The clone carrying this TCR beta chain showed up just a few times. The antigen remains undetermined. 60 Vbeta and 13 Jbeta primers were used in PCR. TCRdb's table, derived via immunoSEQ multiplex PCR, lists solely in-frame clones and lacks some. The sample carries under 200,000 clones, over 70% recorded once. This sample is part of a study of cytomegalovirus exposure and HLA in healthy donors. The study's findings and limits: In presence/absence analyses, roughly uniform sequencing depth across donors was assumed. Some TCR beta chains (over 150 of them) were listed as cytomegalovirus-associated.

V was trimmed by 3 bases and J by 5 bases, leaving 17 bases between them. This CDR3 has 16 amino acids. Germline-derived CDR1 and CDR2 are MDHEN and SYDVKM. The rearrangement joins TRBV28 to TRBJ1-5; D is ambiguous. The sequence derives from a woman between 40 and 55 years old in good health and CMV-seropositive. Sequenced input: PBMCs. DNA of the CDR3: TGTGCCAGCAGTTTTAGAAGGAGAAGTCCTCATCAGCCCCAGCATTTT. Residues: CASSFRRRSPHQPQHF.